This TCR beta chain was captured by sequencing in a study of Ad26.COV2.S vaccination and SARS-CoV-2 variants. Study conclusions and caveats: Measurement of non-spike TCR breadth gave similar results in vaccine and placebo recipients.

The sample's treatment: over 15 received Ad26.COV2.S at low or high dose, single or two shots; a few received placebo; per-sample allocation not given. Material that was analyzed had been drawn on day 63 after the first vaccine or placebo injection. Measured with immunoSEQ multiplex PCR; TCRdb has only the in-frame clones, and not every one. The repertoire holds over 350,000 clones, with less than 90% as singletons. Comments on this clone: Its cognate antigen is unknown.

This clonotype was obtained from a person between 18 and 65 years old who received the Ad26.COV2.S COVID-19 vaccine or a placebo. The sequences come from peripheral blood, collected in a trial of Ad26.COV2.S vaccine versus placebo.

Here the CDR3 DNA reads TGTGCCAGCAGCTTGGATCCAGGGTTTACTGGAAACACCATATATTTT. Amino acid sequence: CASSLDPGFTGNTIYF. The J gene is TRBJ1-3, the V gene TRBV5-4, with D perhaps matching TRBD1 (5 bases). Looked up from germline, CDR1 is SGHNT and CDR2 is YYREEE (reference sequence). The germline V and J ends were trimmed by 0 bases and 2 bases, with 12 bases remaining between them. CDR3 length: 16 amino acids. Supplemented by reference TRBV5-4 and TRBJ1-3, the full variable domain reads ETGVTQSPTHLIKTRGQQVTLRCSSQSGHNTVSWYQQALGQGPQFIFQYYREEENGRGNFPPRFSGLQFPNYSSELNVNALELDDSALYLCASSLDPGFTGNTIYFGEGSWLTVV.